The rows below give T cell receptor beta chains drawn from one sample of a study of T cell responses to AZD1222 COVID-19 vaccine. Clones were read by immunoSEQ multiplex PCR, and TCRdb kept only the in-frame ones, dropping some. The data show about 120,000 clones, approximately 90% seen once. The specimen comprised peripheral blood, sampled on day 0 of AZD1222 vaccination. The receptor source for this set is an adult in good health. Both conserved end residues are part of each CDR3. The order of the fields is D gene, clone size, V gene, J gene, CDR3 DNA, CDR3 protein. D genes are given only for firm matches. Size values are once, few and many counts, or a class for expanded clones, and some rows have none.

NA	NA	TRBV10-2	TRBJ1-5	TGCGCCAGCAGTCTACATCAGGGTGATCAGCCCCAGCATTTT	CASSLHQGDQPQHF
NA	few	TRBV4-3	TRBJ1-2	TGCGCCAGCGGCAGGTCTGGAGGCTATGGCTACACCTTC	CASGRSGGYGYTF
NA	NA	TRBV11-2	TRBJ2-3	TGTGCCAGCAGCTTAAGAGACGGGCGCACAGATACGCAGTATTTT	CASSLRDGRTDTQYF
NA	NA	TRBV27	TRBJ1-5	TGTGCCAGCAGGCTAGGGATGGTTGAGCCCCAGCATTTT	CASRLGMVEPQHF
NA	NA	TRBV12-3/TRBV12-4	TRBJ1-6	TGTGCCAGCAGCTTGACGTGGAATTCACCCCTCCACTTT	CASSLTWNSPLHF
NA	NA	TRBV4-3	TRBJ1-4	TGCGCCAGCAGCCAGGTCACCCCAACTAATGAAAAACTGTTTTTT	CASSQVTPTNEKLFF
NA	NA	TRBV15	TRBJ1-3	TGTGCCACCAGCAGTCCTCGAGAGGGTTCTGGAAACACCATATATTTT	CATSSPREGSGNTIYF
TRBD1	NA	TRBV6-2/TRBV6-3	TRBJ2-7	TGTGCCAGCAGTCCCCTCGGGACAGGGCCTTACGAGCAGTACTTC	CASSPLGTGPYEQYF
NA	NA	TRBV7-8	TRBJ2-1	TGTGCCAGCAGCTTAGTTTCCCTGGGGCAATCCTACAATGAGCAGTTCTTC	CASSLVSLGQSYNEQFF
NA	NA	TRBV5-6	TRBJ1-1	TGTGCCAGCAGCTTGGCGCGGAGAGGAACTGAAGCTTTCTTT	CASSLARRGTEAFF
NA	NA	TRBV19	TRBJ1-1	TGTGCCAGTACTCTAACGGTAGGGAACACTGAAGCTTTCTTT	CASTLTVGNTEAFF
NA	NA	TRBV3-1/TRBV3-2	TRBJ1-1	TGTGCCAGCAAAAATTCGGGGCAGGGGAAGGCTTTCTTT	CASKNSGQGKAFF
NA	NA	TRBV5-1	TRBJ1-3	TGCGCCAGCAGCCCGGCGGATGGAAACACCATATATTTT	CASSPADGNTIYF
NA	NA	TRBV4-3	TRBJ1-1	TGCGCCAGCAGCCAGGGCGCTGGGGGTTCCCTCGAAGCTTTCTTT	CASSQGAGGSLEAFF
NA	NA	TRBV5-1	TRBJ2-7	TGCGCCAGCAGCTTAACAAACTCCTACGAGCAGTACTTC	CASSLTNSYEQYF
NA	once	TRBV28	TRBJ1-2	TGTGCCAGCAGTTTAGATACAGACCATGGCTACACCTTC	CASSLDTDHGYTF
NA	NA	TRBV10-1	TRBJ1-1	TGCGCCAGCAGTGAGTCCCGGCAAGGGCTCACTGAAGCTTTCTTT	CASSESRQGLTEAFF
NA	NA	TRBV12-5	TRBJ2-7	TGTGCTAGTGGTTTGGCAATCACCGGGACCTACGCGCCCTACGAGCAGTACTTC	CASGLAITGTYAPYEQYF
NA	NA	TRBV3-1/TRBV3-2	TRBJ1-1	TGTGCCAGCAGCCAAGAATCAGGGCAAGGAAGGACTGAAGCTTTCTTT	CASSQESGQGRTEAFF
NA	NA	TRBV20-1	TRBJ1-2	TGCAGTGCTAGTTCTGACTTCTATGGCTACACCTTC	CSASSDFYGYTF
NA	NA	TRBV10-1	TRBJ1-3	TGCGCCAGCAGTGAGTCTTCGGTGAACTCTGGAAACACCATATATTTT	CASSESSVNSGNTIYF
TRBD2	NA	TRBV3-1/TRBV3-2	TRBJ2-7	TGTGCCAGCAGCCCCACCCTAGCGGGGGGCTCCTACGAGCAGTACTTC	CASSPTLAGGSYEQYF
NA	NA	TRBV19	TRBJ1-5	TGTGCCAGTAGTATAGGGGAGTCGCGGGAATTCTTAGAGCCCCAGCATTTT	CASSIGESREFLEPQHF
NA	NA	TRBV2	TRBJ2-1	TGTGCCAGCACCCCTTACAATGAGCAGTTCTTC	CASTPYNEQFF
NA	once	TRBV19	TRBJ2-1	TGTGCCAGTAGTATAAAGTGGGAAGTCCTTAATGAGCAGTTCTTC	CASSIKWEVLNEQFF
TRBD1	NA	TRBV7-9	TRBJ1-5	TGTGCCAGCAGCTTGGACAGGGTCGGCAATCAGCCCCAGCATTTT	CASSLDRVGNQPQHF
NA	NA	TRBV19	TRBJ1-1	TGTGCCAGTACCCTGGGGACATACACTGAAGCTTTCTTT	CASTLGTYTEAFF
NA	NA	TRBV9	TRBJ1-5	TGTGCCAGCAGCGTCGATGCTGGTAATCAGCCCCAGCATTTT	CASSVDAGNQPQHF
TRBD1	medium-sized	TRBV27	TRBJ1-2	TGTGCCAGCAGTTTATTTATCGGGTCAGGGACAGGGGATGGCTACACCTTC	CASSLFIGSGTGDGYTF
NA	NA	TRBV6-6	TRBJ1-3	TGTGCCAGCAGGAACCCGGGACCTGGAAACACCATATATTTT	CASRNPGPGNTIYF
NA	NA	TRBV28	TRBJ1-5	TGTGCCAGCAGGACCGACAGAGTAAATCAGCCCCAGCATTTT	CASRTDRVNQPQHF
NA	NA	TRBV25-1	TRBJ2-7	TGTGCCAGCAGTGAGCAAATCTACGAGCAGTACTTC	CASSEQIYEQYF
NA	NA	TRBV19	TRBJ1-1	TGTGCCAGTAGAGCAGGGCTTCTTCAAATGACTGAAGCTTTCTTT	CASRAGLLQMTEAFF
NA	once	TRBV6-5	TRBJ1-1	TGTGCCAGTCATAAGGGGAACACTGAAGCTTTCTTT	CASHKGNTEAFF
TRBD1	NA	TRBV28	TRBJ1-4	TGTGCCAGCAGTTACTGGACAGGCACTGCAACTAATGAAAAACTGTTTTTT	CASSYWTGTATNEKLFF
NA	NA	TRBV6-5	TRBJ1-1	TGTGCCAGCAGTCGCAGGGACATGAACACTGAAGCTTTCTTT	CASSRRDMNTEAFF
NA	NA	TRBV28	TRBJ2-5	TGTGCCAGCAGTTGGGACAACCAAGAGACCCAGTACTTC	CASSWDNQETQYF
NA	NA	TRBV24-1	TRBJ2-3	TGTGCCACCAGTGGGACTGAGGGGCGGCCTGATACGCAGTATTTT	CATSGTEGRPDTQYF
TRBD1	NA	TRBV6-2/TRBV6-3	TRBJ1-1	TGTGCCAGCAGCTTGTGGCGAGACAGGGACACTGAAGCTTTCTTT	CASSLWRDRDTEAFF
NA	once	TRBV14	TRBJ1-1	TGTGCCAGCAGCCAAGATATTCGACGGTTGAGGGGGTCGGCTTTCTTT	CASSQDIRRLRGSAFF
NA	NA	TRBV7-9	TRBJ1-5	TGTGCCAGCAGTTTGGCCAATCAGCCCCAGCATTTT	CASSLANQPQHF
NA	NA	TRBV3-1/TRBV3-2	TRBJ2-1	TGTGCCAGCAGCCAAGCCAGCGAGCAGTTCTTC	CASSQASEQFF
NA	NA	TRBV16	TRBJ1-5	TGTGCCAGCAGCCTTAAAGGGGGGCATCAGCCCCAGCATTTT	CASSLKGGHQPQHF
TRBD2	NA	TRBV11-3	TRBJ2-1	TGTGCCAGCAGCCTCCGGACTAGCGGGAATTACAATGAGCAGTTCTTC	CASSLRTSGNYNEQFF
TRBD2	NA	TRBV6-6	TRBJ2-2	TGTGCCAGCAGTTATACTAGCGACTACACCGGGGAGCTGTTTTTT	CASSYTSDYTGELFF
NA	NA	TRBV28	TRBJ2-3	TGTGCCAGCAGTTTAGACAGGGCGGGGGCAGATACGCAGTATTTT	CASSLDRAGADTQYF